The present T cell receptor (beta chain) was sequenced within a study of regulatory T cells in long-lasting Graves disease. General study points: Persistent Graves' patients showed a TCR diversity that was lower than that of newly diagnosed ones.

With respect to this clonotype: Its antigen is currently unknown. A much larger clone differs by one base, so this may be a read error.

The time point denotes: newly diagnosed GD, antithyroid drugs for less than 3 months. There was RNA extracted from PBMCs, and the TCR library was made from it. Libraries of TCR beta came from iRepertoire HTBI primers plus Arm-PCR of CDR3 regions. TCRdb passed the multiplex PCR reads through MiXCR, listing each CDR3 protein once. Here the sample spans 200,000 to 250,000 distinct CDR3 sequences, approximately 20% being singletons. The clonotype was recovered from a female donor with Graves disease. Here the sequenced sample was peripheral blood mononuclear cells (PBMCs), taken at new diagnosis, from a patient treated with antithyroid drugs.

For the CDR3, the DNA is TGTGCCAGCAGTGATTTCCACAGCAATCAGCCCCAGCATTTT. Amino acid sequence: CASSDFHSNQPQHF. The chain combines TRBV27 with TRBJ1-5; the D is unclear. Germline lookup yields CDR1 MNHEY and CDR2 SMNVEV (reference sequence). The CDR3 sequence is 14 residues long. The V end was cut by 5 bases, the J end by 1 base, with 9 bases between.